This T cell receptor beta chain derives from a study of blood T cell repertoires in COVID-19. Across the whole study: T cells, B-cell-depleted T cells, or PBMCs supplied cDNA or gDNA.

The CDR3 covers 14 residues. V lost 4 bases, J lost 4 bases, and 5 bases stayed unmatched. Germline CDR1 is SEHNR and CDR2 is FQNEAQ (reference sequence). In the study's own analysis: How many nucleated cells were present was estimated from reference gene primer amplification. TCRdb's table, derived via immunoSEQ multiplex PCR, lists solely in-frame clones and lacks some. V, J and clone size were drawn from that table, and D and trimming were deduced from the DNA. Of approximately 400,000 clones listed, roughly 92% were seen once; the top ten hold just over 0.85%. Participants spanned ages about 18 to 90 years and resided in about 24 US areas. Exposed participants encountered a COVID-19 case during the 2 weeks preceding study entry.

J is TRBJ1-2 and V is TRBV7-9, with 8 bases matching TRBD1. This clonotype originated in a woman in her thirties or forties who had been exposed to COVID-19. Sequences were obtained from PBMCs or T cells enriched from blood (not recorded which). CDR3 loop: CASSWTGSGYGYTF. The CDR3 bases are TGTGCCAGCAGCTGGACAGGGTCGGGCTATGGCTACACCTTC.